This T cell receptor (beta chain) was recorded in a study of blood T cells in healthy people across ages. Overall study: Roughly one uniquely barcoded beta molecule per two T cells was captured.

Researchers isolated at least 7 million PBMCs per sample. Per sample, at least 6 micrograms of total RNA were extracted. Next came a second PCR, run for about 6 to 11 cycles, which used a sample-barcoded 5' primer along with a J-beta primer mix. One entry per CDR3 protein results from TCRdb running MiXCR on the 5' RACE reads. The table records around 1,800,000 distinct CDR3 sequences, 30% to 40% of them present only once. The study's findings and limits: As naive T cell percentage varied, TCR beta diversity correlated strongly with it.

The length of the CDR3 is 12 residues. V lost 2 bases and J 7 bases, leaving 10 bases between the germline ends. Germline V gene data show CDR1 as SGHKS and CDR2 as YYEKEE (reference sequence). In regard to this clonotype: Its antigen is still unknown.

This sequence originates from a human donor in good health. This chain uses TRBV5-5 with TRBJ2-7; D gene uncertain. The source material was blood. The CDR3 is CASSFDDWEQYF. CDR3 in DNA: TGTGCCAGCAGCTTCGACGATTGGGAGCAGTACTTC.